This T cell receptor (beta chain) was obtained from a study of blood T cells in healthy people across ages. With a J-beta primer mix and a sample-barcoded 5' primer, a second PCR ran about 7 to 12 cycles. Carrying 12 random nucleotides, a template-switch adaptor labeled each individual cDNA molecule. One entry per CDR3 protein results from TCRdb running MiXCR on the 5' RACE reads. The sample carries about 1.5 million distinct CDR3 sequences, about 45% recorded once. Study findings and constraints: Long-lived donors exceeded aged donors in naive CD4+ cells and diversity. Per million T cells, TCR beta diversity dropped roughly linearly as age increased. It was not possible, with unsorted PBMCs, to conclusively compare naive and antigen-experienced cells.

Regarding this clonotype: Antigen: not known.

This receptor was taken from a woman aged 18-35 years in good health. The material sequenced was blood.

As DNA, the CDR3 is TGCAGCGTGGCAGATAGCGGTTCCTACGAGCAGTACTTC. Translation gives CSVADSGSYEQYF. The chain has TRBV29-1 and TRBJ2-7; D is possibly TRBD2 (6 bases). Trimming removed 6 bases at V and 1 base at J, with 13 bases between. The CDR3 extends over 13 amino acids. From germline, CDR1 is SQVTM and CDR2 ANQGSEA.